These 15 T cell receptor beta chains came from one sample sequenced in a study of blood T cell repertoires in COVID-19. Repertoires were generated with immunoSEQ multiplex PCR, while TCRdb's copy carries only in-frame clones and drops some. This table holds about 54,000 clones, about nine tenths found once. The source material was peripheral blood. All receptors derive from a man aged 50-59 years with active COVID-19.

This chain joins TRBV6-2 or TRBV6-3 and TRBJ1-5; TRBD1 aligns across 7 bases. V was pared by 6 bases and J by 3 bases, with 11 bases of the junction left unmatched. The CDR3 length is 16 residues. Germline CDR1 and CDR2: MNHEY and SVGEGT. CDR3 region: CASSTNRGRDNQPQHF. As DNA, the CDR3 is TGTGCCAGCAGCACTAACAGGGGCCGGGACAATCAGCCCCAGCATTTT.

The J gene is TRBJ1-2, the V gene TRBV9; 8 nucleotides agree with TRBD1. Germline V gene sequence: CDR1 SGDLS, CDR2 YYNGEE. The ends lost 3 bases at V and 3 bases at J; junction bases unmatched: 7. CDR3 size: 15 residues. CDR3 in DNA: TGTGCCAGCAGCGCACAGGGGGTTCCAGACTATGGCTACACCTTC. Its protein is CASSAQGVPDYGYTF.

J is TRBJ1-2 and V is TRBV5-8; 7 nucleotides align to TRBD1. The length of the CDR3 is 15 residues. Germline CDR1 reads SGHTS; CDR2 reads YDEGEE. Losses at the gene ends were 3 bases for V and 4 bases for J; bases not matched to a gene: 9. The CDR3: CASSSTVDRLYGYTF. The DNA of the CDR3 is TGTGCCAGCAGCTCTACTGTGGACAGGCTCTATGGCTACACCTTC.

The CDR3 nucleotides read TGTGCCAGCAGCGTAGCTCAGGGGAGGGACTATGGCTACACCTTC. Amino acid sequence: CASSVAQGRDYGYTF. This chain links TRBV9 with TRBJ1-2; possible D gene TRBD1, 6 bases. V was shortened by 0 bases and J by 3 bases, with 12 bases between the two germline ends. This CDR3 is built from 15 residues. Germline assignment: CDR1 SGDLS and CDR2 YYNGEE.

This clone was seen a handful of times. The chain has TRBV5-1 and TRBJ2-5, with 8 bases identical to TRBD2. V lost 3 bases and J lost 4; bases outside the gene matches: 14. Germline V lookup: CDR1 SGHRS, CDR2 YFSETQ. The CDR3 runs to 17 residues. The CDR3: CASSSGHLSGSGETQYF. For the CDR3, the DNA is TGCGCCAGCAGCTCGGGGCACCTCAGCGGGAGTGGAGAGACCCAGTACTTC.

V usage is TRBV5-1 and J usage is TRBJ2-7; 7 nucleotides agree with TRBD1. This CDR3 has 13 amino acids. CDR1 is SGHRS and CDR2 is YFSETQ in the germline V gene. Trimming removed 2 bases from V and 5 bases from J; junction bases left unmatched: 4. CDR3 sequence reads: CASSLGTENEQYF. CDR3 bases: TGCGCCAGCAGCTTAGGGACAGAAAACGAGCAGTACTTC.

This clone was recorded once. The chain employs TRBV6-5 and TRBJ2-7, with a possible D match to TRBD1 (6 bases). Germline CDR1 and CDR2: MNHEY and SVGAGI. This CDR3 is built from 14 residues. The V gene lost 5 bases and the J gene lost 3 bases, with 14 bases spanning the gap. CDR3 sequence (DNA): TGTGCCAGCAGTCCAAGGACAGAGAGCTACGAGCAGTACTTC. Its translation: CASSPRTESYEQYF.

The rearrangement joins TRBV15 to TRBJ2-3, with 9 positions matching TRBD2. The CDR3 extends over 16 amino acids. The V and J ends lost 2 bases and 2 bases, in that order; junction bases with no gene match: 5. Germline V CDR1 and CDR2: LNHNV, YYDKDF (reference sequence). CDR3 coding DNA: TGTGCCACCAGCAGACTTCTAGCGGGATACACAGATACGCAGTATTTT. Protein: CATSRLLAGYTDTQYF.

The genes are TRBV19 and TRBJ1-5; 9 bases agree with TRBD1. Germline V lookup: CDR1 LNHDA, CDR2 SQIVND (reference sequence). V was clipped by 7 bases and J by 4 bases; unmatched bases: 11. This CDR3 is built from 16 residues. The CDR3 coding sequence is TGTGCCAGTAAGAGGGAGGGGACAGGGTCTAATCAGCCCCAGCATTTT. It specifies CASKREGTGSNQPQHF.

A note on this clone: Its ends do not fully match the called genes, so a read error is possible. The rearrangement uses TRBV7-3 and TRBJ2-1, with 11 nucleotides matching TRBD2. The CDR3 runs 15 residues. Germline loops: CDR1 SGHTA, CDR2 FQGTGA. The CDR3: CASSLTSGRINEQFF. The CDR3 DNA sequence: TGTGCCAGCAGCCTAACTAGCGGGAGAATCAATGAGCAGTTCTTC.

The chain couples TRBV9 to TRBJ1-2; D uncertain. This CDR3 has 14 residues. V dropped 0 bases and J dropped 4 bases, with 10 bases sitting between them. Germline assignment: CDR1 SGDLS and CDR2 YYNGEE. Here the CDR3 reads CASSVVSTSYGYTF. CDR3 nucleotides: TGTGCCAGCAGCGTAGTGAGCACCTCCTATGGCTACACCTTC. The variable domain in full, with the rest retrieved from reference TRBV9 and TRBJ1-2, is DSGVTQTPKHLITATGQRVTLRCSPRSGDLSVYWYQQSLDQGLQFLIQYYNGEERAKGNILERFSAQQFPDLHSELNLSSLELGDSALYFCASSVVSTSYGYTFGSGTRLTVV.

The rearrangement links TRBV28 to TRBJ2-2, with D tentatively TRBD2 (6 bases). Trimming removed 8 bases at V and 3 bases at J, with 10 bases between. Germline values: CDR1 MDHEN, CDR2 SYDVKM. The CDR3 length is 13 residues. The CDR3, as DNA: TGTGCCAGCGGGCGGGAAGACACCGGGGAGCTGTTTTTT. Amino acids: CASGREDTGELFF.

Comment on this clone: At one end, the junction sequence differs from germline, possibly due to a read error. CDR3 amino acids: CASSSDMGGTQYF. The CDR3 DNA reads as TGTGCTAGCAGCTCAGACATGGGGGGGACCCAGTACTTC. The chain recombines TRBV7-7 with TRBJ2-5, with D maybe TRBD2 (6 bases). Germline-derived CDR1 and CDR2 are SSHAT and FNYEAQ (reference sequence). The CDR3 sequence is 13 residues long.

The rearrangement joins TRBV12-5 to TRBJ2-7, with D maybe TRBD2 (8 bases). Trimming left V 3 bases short and J 4 bases short, with 19 bases between. There are 16 residues in the CDR3. CDR1 LGHNT and CDR2 FRNRAP come from the germline V gene. CDR3 amino acids: CASGFGTERGIYEQYF. DNA of the CDR3: TGTGCTAGTGGTTTCGGGACAGAGCGGGGGATATACGAGCAGTACTTC.

This clone was seen ten or more times. The gene calls are TRBV7-2 and TRBJ2-2, with 11 bases matching TRBD2. CDR3 length: 16 residues. The germline V gene encodes CDR1 SGHTA and CDR2 FQGNSA. V was clipped by 1 base and J by 4 bases; unmatched bases: 2. The CDR3 bases are TGTGCCAGCAGCTTAGTAGCGGGGGGGCCCACCGGGGAGCTGTTTTTT. It translates to CASSLVAGGPTGELFF.